Below, 22 T cell receptor beta chains from the same sample are listed, as sequenced in a study of CD4 T cells in relation to SARS-CoV-2 and coronaviruses. Sequenced by immunoSEQ multiplex PCR; TCRdb stores in-frame clones only, minus some. The sample consists of approximately 36,000 clones, 65% to 80% of them appearing once. No antigens are known for them. Material: memory CD4+ T cells from PBMCs, cultured in vitro. These receptors came from an adult with COVID-19.

The chain couples TRBV5-6 to TRBJ1-5, with a weak D call TRBD1 (5 bases). The germline V and J ends were trimmed by 4 bases and 11 bases, with 16 bases remaining between them. CDR1 is SGHDT, CDR2 YYEEEE, per germline. The CDR3 covers 13 residues. Here the CDR3 reads CASSIGGVTSQHF. CDR3 bases: TGTGCCAGCAGCATCGGGGGGGTGACTTCCCAGCATTTT. Full variable domain (remainder filled in from reference TRBV5-6 and TRBJ1-5): DAGVTQSPTHLIKTRGQQVTLRCSPKSGHDTVSWYQQALGQGPQFIFQYYEEEERQRGNFPDRFSGHQFPNYSSELNVNALLLGDSALYLCASSIGGVTSQHFGDGTRLSIL.

The chain is built from TRBV2 and TRBJ2-1, with D tentatively TRBD1 (6 bases). The CDR3 has 11 residues. Trimming stripped 3 bases from V and 15 bases from J, with 12 bases between. The V gene's germline CDR1 is SNHLY and CDR2 FYNNEI. The CDR3 reads CASSDTGIRFF. CDR3 coding DNA: TGTGCCAGCAGTGATACAGGGATACGGTTCTTC. Full variable domain (remainder filled in from reference TRBV2 and TRBJ2-1): EPEVTQTPSHQVTQMGQEVILRCVPISNHLYFYWYRQILGQKVEFLVSFYNNEISEKSEIFDDQFSVERPDGSNFTLKIRSTKLEDSAMYFCASSDTGIRFFGPGTRLTVL.

The count of this clone is one. This sequence joins TRBV3-1 (or the pseudogene TRBV3-2) and TRBJ1-5; no reliable D call. This CDR3 is 12 amino acids long. Per the germline V gene, CDR1 is LGHDT and CDR2 is YNNKEL (reference sequence). V lost 1 base and J lost 5, with 3 bases in between. The CDR3 protein is CASSQVDQPQHF. The CDR3 nucleotides read TGTGCCAGCAGCCAAGTCGATCAGCCCCAGCATTTT.

The chain combines TRBV2 with TRBJ2-7, with 8 nucleotides matching TRBD1. The CDR3 covers 17 residues. The V gene's germline CDR1 is SNHLY and CDR2 FYNNEI. J was trimmed by 2 bases and V by 0 bases; bases with no gene match: 9. This CDR3 is CASSEALGRGQAYEQYF. In nucleotides, the CDR3 is TGTGCCAGCAGTGAAGCGCTTGGCAGGGGGCAAGCCTACGAGCAGTACTTC.

The CDR3 region is CASSLWARNNEQFF. CDR3 DNA sequence: TGTGCCAGCAGCTTATGGGCAAGGAACAATGAGCAGTTCTTC. V and J are TRBV7-2 and TRBJ2-1, with D unclear. Trimming removed 2 bases from V and 5 bases from J, with 10 bases in between. This CDR3 is 14 amino acids long. CDR1 is SGHTA, CDR2 FQGNSA, per germline.

The J gene is TRBJ2-7, the V gene TRBV10-1; the match to TRBD1 covers 11 bases. This CDR3 spans 14 amino acids. V gave up 0 bases and J gave up 6 bases; unmatched junction bases: 1. Germline-derived CDR1 and CDR2 are WNHNN and SYGVQD (reference sequence). The CDR3 region is CASSESGTGGEQYF. The CDR3 coding sequence is TGCGCCAGCAGTGAGTCGGGGACAGGGGGCGAGCAGTACTTC.

The chain combines TRBV15 with TRBJ2-1; TRBD1 matches 8 bases. In germline, CDR1 is LNHNV, CDR2 YYDKDF (reference sequence). The CDR3 sequence is 13 residues long. Trimming cost V 4 bases and J 10 bases; bases outside gene matches: 6. In nucleotides, the CDR3 is TGTGCCACCAGCAAAGGGGACAGGCGGGAGCAGTTCTTC. Translated, it gives CATSKGDRREQFF.

This clone was counted once. The rearrangement uses TRBV11-2 and TRBJ2-7, with D tentatively TRBD2 (6 bases). Germline V gene lookup returns CDR1 SGHAT and CDR2 FQNNGV. The CDR3 is 13 amino acids. V was cut by 5 bases and J by 7 bases, with 15 bases left in between. Here the CDR3 reads CASSPRLGGEQYF. CDR3 DNA sequence: TGTGCCAGCAGCCCCCGTCTGGGAGGTGAGCAGTACTTC. Looking up the rest from reference TRBV11-2 and TRBJ2-7 gives the full variable domain: EAGVAQSPRYKIIEKRQSVAFWCNPISGHATLYWYQQILGQGPKLLIQFQNNGVVDDSQLPKDRFSAERLKGVDSTLKIQPAKLEDSAVYLCASSPRLGGEQYFGPGTRLTVT.

The CDR3 DNA follows: TGTGCCAGCAGTTTACGAGAACTAGCAGGGCCAGATACGCAGTATTTT. This codes for CASSLRELAGPDTQYF. The V and J genes are TRBV28 and TRBJ2-3, with a tentative D call TRBD2 (6 bases). The CDR3 extends over 16 amino acids. Germline V CDR1 and CDR2: MDHEN, SYDVKM. Trimming stripped 2 bases from V and 4 bases from J, with 16 bases between.

This rearrangement joins TRBV4-2 to TRBJ2-1; 15 nucleotides line up with TRBD2. Losses at the gene ends were 3 bases for V and 7 bases for J; bases not matched to a gene: 7. Germline V lookup: CDR1 LGHNA, CDR2 YNFKEQ. CDR3 length: 17 residues. The chain's CDR3 is CASSQWPGLAGGNEQFF. CDR3 coding DNA: TGTGCCAGCAGCCAGTGGCCGGGACTAGCGGGAGGAAATGAGCAGTTCTTC.

This chain connects TRBV5-4 to TRBJ2-5; D may be TRBD2 (6 bases). The germline V gene encodes CDR1 SGHNT and CDR2 YYREEE (reference sequence). The V and J ends lost 2 bases and 4 bases respectively, with 15 bases between them. The CDR3 extends over 15 amino acids. This chain's CDR3 is CASSFPQGGGETQYF. In DNA form, the CDR3 reads TGTGCCAGCAGCTTTCCCCAGGGAGGCGGAGAGACCCAGTACTTC.

V and J are TRBV11-2 and TRBJ1-1; no reliable D call. This CDR3 region has 16 residues. V lost 3 bases to trimming and J lost 0 bases, with 14 bases between them. Germline CDR1 SGHAT, CDR2 FQNNGV. In nucleotides, the CDR3 is TGTGCCAGCAGCTTGGGTGGGGTTCAAGTGAACACTGAAGCTTTCTTT. This gives the protein CASSLGGVQVNTEAFF.

The chain has TRBV10-3 and TRBJ2-7; 14 positions match TRBD2. The CDR3 has 15 amino acids. CDR1 is ENHRY and CDR2 is SYGVKD in the germline V gene. V shed 2 bases, J shed 6 bases, and the junction held 3 bases outside the gene matches. The CDR3 DNA follows: TGTGCCATCAGTGAGGGGACTAGCGGGAGAAGCGAGCAGTACTTC. The encoded protein is CAISEGTSGRSEQYF.

This clone appeared a single time. The chain joins TRBV4-1 to TRBJ2-2; 9 bases fit TRBD2. Germline lookup yields CDR1 MGHRA and CDR2 YSYEKL. The CDR3 sequence is 16 residues long. The V gene end was trimmed by 4 bases and the J gene end by 4 bases; junction bases not matched to a gene: 7. Written as DNA, the CDR3 is TGCGCCAGCAGCCCTTTAGCGGGAGTTCGCACCGGGGAGCTGTTTTTT. Translating it yields CASSPLAGVRTGELFF.

The chain joins TRBV2 to TRBJ2-3; D remains ambiguous. CDR3 length: 16 residues. Deletions cut 8 bases from V and 1 base from J, with 19 bases between. Germline CDR1 reads SNHLY; CDR2 reads FYNNEI. The CDR3 coding sequence is TGTGCCAGCGTCTACCGCCGTTTCCGGGGCACAGATACGCAGTATTTT. Amino acids: CASVYRRFRGTDTQYF.

This clone was observed a single time. The chain carries TRBV5-6 and TRBJ1-1; perhaps TRBD1 as D (6 bases). In germline, CDR1 is SGHDT, CDR2 YYEEEE. V was cut by 2 bases and J by 3 bases, with 14 bases left in between. This CDR3 has 15 residues. The CDR3 sequence: CASSLRGGPHTEAFF. CDR3 bases: TGTGCCAGCAGCTTAAGGGGGGGCCCCCACACTGAAGCTTTCTTT.

This rearrangement joins TRBV10-3 to TRBJ2-7, with no clear D. Trimming cost V 2 bases and J 3 bases, with 5 bases left between them. CDR1 and CDR2 (germline): ENHRY, SYGVKD. The CDR3 extends over 12 amino acids. CDR3 residues: CAISERVYEQYF. For the CDR3, the DNA is TGTGCCATCAGTGAGCGGGTCTACGAGCAGTACTTC.

The gene calls are TRBV7-8 and TRBJ2-7, with D perhaps given as TRBD1 or TRBD2 (5 bases each). V lost 2 bases and J 2 bases, leaving 10 bases between the germline ends. The V gene's germline CDR1 is SGHVS and CDR2 FQNEAQ. CDR3 length: 14 residues. The CDR3 nucleotides are TGTGCCAGCAGCTTAACGGGGCGAACCTACGAGCAGTACTTC. As protein: CASSLTGRTYEQYF. Full variable domain (rest looked up from reference TRBV7-8 and TRBJ2-7): GAGVSQSPRYKVAKRGQDVALRCDPISGHVSLFWYQQALGQGPEFLTYFQNEAQLDKSGLPSDRFFAERPEGSVSTLKIQRTQQEDSAVYLCASSLTGRTYEQYFGPGTRLTVT.

This clone was observed a single time. The rearrangement joins TRBV7-2 to TRBJ2-5, with 7 positions matching TRBD2. J lost 6 bases, V lost 0 bases, and 1 base had no gene match. The CDR3 spans 13 residues. CDR1 is SGHTA and CDR2 is FQGNSA in the germline V gene. CDR3 sequence (DNA): TGTGCCAGCAGCTTAGCGGGAGGGCAGACCCAGTACTTC. Translated, it gives CASSLAGGQTQYF.

This clone has just one count. The V and J genes are TRBV7-9 and TRBJ2-1; 12 bases are shared with TRBD2. The CDR3 length is 14 residues. The germline V gene has CDR1 SEHNR and CDR2 FQNEAQ (reference sequence). J gave up 5 bases and V 6 bases, and 2 bases lay outside the gene matches. The CDR3 region is CASSTSGRNNEQFF. The CDR3 region has the DNA TGTGCCAGCAGTACTAGCGGGAGGAACAATGAGCAGTTCTTC.

The rearrangement uses TRBV2 and TRBJ2-1, with TRBD2 matching over 14 bases. Germline V gene sequence: CDR1 SNHLY, CDR2 FYNNEI. Germline trimming cut 3 bases from V and 9 bases from J; bases unmatched to any gene: 4. The CDR3 sequence is 15 residues long. CDR3: CASSDGLAGGGEQFF. The CDR3 DNA reads as TGTGCCAGCAGTGATGGACTAGCGGGAGGAGGTGAGCAGTTCTTC.

This clone was detected a few times. The chain joins TRBV7-9 to TRBJ1-6, with D maybe TRBD1 (6 bases). The V and J ends lost 4 bases and 6 bases respectively, with 10 bases between them. Germline CDR1 and CDR2: SEHNR and FQNEAQ (reference sequence). The CDR3 has 14 amino acids. The CDR3 is CASSYRVGNSPLHF. For the CDR3, the DNA is TGTGCCAGCAGCTACAGGGTCGGTAATTCACCCCTCCACTTT.